Listed below are T cell receptor beta chains from one sample, sequenced in a study of blood T cell repertoires in COVID-19. Method: immunoSEQ multiplex PCR; TCRdb's copy keeps in-frame clones and lacks some. The sample includes almost 200,000 clones, approximately 86% of them seen just once. The sequencing input was peripheral blood. The source is a man aged 60 to 69 with COVID-19, enrolled during active disease. Both conserved end residues are part of each CDR3.

cdr3_length	v_call	j_call	cdr3_aa
14	TRBV6-4	TRBJ1-2	CASSADSGTGGYTF
14	TRBV15	TRBJ1-2	CATSRLDKRWGYTF
14	TRBV29-1	TRBJ2-6	CSVDRDPGANVLTF
16	TRBV27	TRBJ2-2	CASSLGQGLPTGELFF
15	TRBV7-3	TRBJ2-3	CASSSLGQNTDTQYF
14	TRBV11-2	TRBJ2-2	CASSPDSITGELFF
13	TRBV30	TRBJ1-5	CAWSRGLGQPQHF
15	TRBV27	TRBJ2-3	CASSSLAGGQDTQYF
16	TRBV4-1	TRBJ2-7	CASNPRMTSSSYEQYF
15	TRBV5-8	TRBJ1-2	CASSRRGQMDYGYTF
14	TRBV9	TRBJ1-1	CASSGQGANTEAFF
13	TRBV5-5	TRBJ2-3	CASTSGYPDTQYF
15	TRBV11-2	TRBJ1-5	CASSLDRGRGRAQHF
16	TRBV19	TRBJ1-1	CASSKRQGPLGREAFF
14	TRBV24-1	TRBJ1-1	CATSDLGGKSEAFF
13	TRBV7-2	TRBJ2-7	CASSPDRVNEQYF
14	TRBV18	TRBJ2-5	CASSPGQGRETQYF
15	TRBV10-1	TRBJ2-4	CAVSIRGQAKNIQYF
14	TRBV5-1	TRBJ1-1	CASSLGQMNTEAFF
12	TRBV6-5	TRBJ1-1	CASTKRETEAFF
12	TRBV7-9	TRBJ2-1	CASGLALNEQFF
15	TRBV18	TRBJ1-5	CASSRLQGGNQPQHF
19	TRBV28	TRBJ2-2	CASSPLRTSGKGVAGELFF
15	TRBV6-1	TRBJ1-1	CASSEALGAVIEAFF
17	TRBV2	TRBJ1-6	CASSEASGGFYNSPLHF
15	TRBV7-9	TRBJ1-1	CASSSRRPGGTEAFF
15	TRBV4-1	TRBJ2-7	CASSNSSGRGREQYF
15	TRBV28	TRBJ2-5	CASSLPSGGRETQYF
15	TRBV3-1/TRBV3-2	TRBJ1-2	CASSQGTGRTYGYTF
15	TRBV7-9	TRBJ1-5	CASSSGLQSNQPQHF
14	TRBV2	TRBJ1-1	CASRGQGLNTEAFF
14	TRBV6-5	TRBJ1-2	CASIIDRGDYGYTF
13	TRBV4-3	TRBJ1-2	CASSQDSGRGYTF
13	TRBV2	TRBJ2-1	CASSVTRRSEQFF
10	TRBV5-4	TRBJ2-1	CAAGDNEQFF
12	TRBV10-3	TRBJ1-2	CAISAGVYGYTF
12	TRBV27	TRBJ2-7	CASRRTFYEQYF
14	TRBV19	TRBJ2-1	CASSLLAGPPEQFF
14	TRBV5-1	TRBJ1-2	CASSMGQGDYGYTF
14	TRBV7-9	TRBJ2-2	CASSLGQNTGELFF
16	TRBV5-4	TRBJ1-6	CASSLAESSYNSPLHF
15	TRBV30	TRBJ1-6	CAWSVRGSGRAPLHF
13	TRBV5-1	TRBJ1-1	CASSLQGFTEAFF
14	TRBV7-9	TRBJ1-4	CASSLGTDHEKLFF
12	TRBV2	TRBJ1-5	CAVRQGNQPQHF
15	TRBV7-9	TRBJ1-4	CASSSLGQGSEKLFF
12	TRBV2	TRBJ1-4	CASSQGGEKLFF
13	TRBV27	TRBJ2-6	CASSPSVANVLTF
15	TRBV6-2/TRBV6-3	TRBJ1-2	CASSQGTGVNYGYTF
14	TRBV18	TRBJ2-3	CASSLAASTDTQYF
14	TRBV4-1	TRBJ2-1	CASSQAGGPNEQFF